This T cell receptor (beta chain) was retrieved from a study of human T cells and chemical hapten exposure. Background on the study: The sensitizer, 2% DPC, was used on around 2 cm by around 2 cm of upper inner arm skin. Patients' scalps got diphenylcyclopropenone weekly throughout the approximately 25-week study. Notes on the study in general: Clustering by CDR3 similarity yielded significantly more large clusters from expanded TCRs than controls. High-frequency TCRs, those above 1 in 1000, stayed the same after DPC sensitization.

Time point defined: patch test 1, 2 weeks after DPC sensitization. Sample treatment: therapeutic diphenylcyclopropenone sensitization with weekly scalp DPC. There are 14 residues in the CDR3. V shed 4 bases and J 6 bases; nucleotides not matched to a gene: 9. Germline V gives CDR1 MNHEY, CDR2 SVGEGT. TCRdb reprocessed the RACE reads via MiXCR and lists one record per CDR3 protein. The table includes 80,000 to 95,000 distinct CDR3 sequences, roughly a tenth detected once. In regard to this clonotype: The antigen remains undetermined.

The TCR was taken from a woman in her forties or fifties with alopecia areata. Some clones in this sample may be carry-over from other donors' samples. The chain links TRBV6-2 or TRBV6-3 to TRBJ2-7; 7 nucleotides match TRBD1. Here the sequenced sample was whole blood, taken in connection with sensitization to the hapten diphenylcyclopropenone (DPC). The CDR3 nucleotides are TGTGCCAGCAGTTCCCTAACGACAGGGTTCGAGCAGTACTTC. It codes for CASSSLTTGFEQYF.